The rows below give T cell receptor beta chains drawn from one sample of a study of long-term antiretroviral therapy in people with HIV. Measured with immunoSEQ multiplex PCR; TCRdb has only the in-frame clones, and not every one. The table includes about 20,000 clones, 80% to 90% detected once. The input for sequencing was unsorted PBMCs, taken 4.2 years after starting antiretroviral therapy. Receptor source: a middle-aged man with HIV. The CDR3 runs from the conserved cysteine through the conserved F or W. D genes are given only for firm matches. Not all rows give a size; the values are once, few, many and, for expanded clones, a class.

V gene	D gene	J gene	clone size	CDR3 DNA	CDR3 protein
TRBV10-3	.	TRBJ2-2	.	TGTGCCATCAGGCATGAAAGAGGGACCGGGGAGCTGTTTTTT	CAIRHERGTGELFF
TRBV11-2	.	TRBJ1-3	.	TGTGCCAGCAGCTCAGGGACCTGGGGCTCTGGAAACACCATATATTTT	CASSSGTWGSGNTIYF
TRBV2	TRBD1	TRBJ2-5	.	TGTGCCAGCAGTGTGGCTGGGACAGCTCAAGAGACCCAGTACTTC	CASSVAGTAQETQYF
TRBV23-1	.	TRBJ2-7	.	TGCGCCAGCAGTCAATCGTACGGACTGAGCTCCTACGAGCAGTACTTC	CASSQSYGLSSYEQYF
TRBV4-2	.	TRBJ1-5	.	TGTGCCAGCAGCCCCGTAGTCAGTGAAGGGCTTAATCAGCCCCAGCATTTT	CASSPVVSEGLNQPQHF
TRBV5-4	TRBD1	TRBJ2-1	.	TGTGCCAGCAGCTTGCAGACAGGGGCGTCCAATGAGCAGTTCTTC	CASSLQTGASNEQFF
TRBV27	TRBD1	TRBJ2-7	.	TGTGCCAGCAGTTTATCGATGGCAGGGGGCGAGCAGTACTTC	CASSLSMAGGEQYF
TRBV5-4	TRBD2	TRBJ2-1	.	TGTGCCAGCAGCTTGGACTTAGCGGGGGGGCTGAATGAGCAGTTCTTC	CASSLDLAGGLNEQFF
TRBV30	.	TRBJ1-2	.	TGTGCCTGGAGCACCGGGGCCCTAGGCTACACCTTC	CAWSTGALGYTF
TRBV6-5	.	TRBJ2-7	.	TGTGCCAGCAGTTACTCGATAGAGGCCCTTTGGTACTTC	CASSYSIEALWYF
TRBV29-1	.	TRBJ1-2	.	TGCAGCGCTAGCGGGTCGAGCTATGGCTACACCTTC	CSASGSSYGYTF
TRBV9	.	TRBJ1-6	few	TGTGCCAGCAGCGTAGCAGGGGTCGGTTCACCCCTCCACTTT	CASSVAGVGSPLHF
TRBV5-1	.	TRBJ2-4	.	TGCGCCAGCAGCTGGGACACTGAAAACATTCAGTACTTC	CASSWDTENIQYF
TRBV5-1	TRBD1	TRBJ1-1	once	TGCGCCAGCAGCTTGGGACAGGGTTGGAGCACTGAAGCTTTCTTT	CASSLGQGWSTEAFF
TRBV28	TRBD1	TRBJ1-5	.	TGTGCCAGCAGTTCTCTCCCGGGACAGCTATTCTCTAGCAATCAGCCCCAGCATTTT	CASSSLPGQLFSSNQPQHF
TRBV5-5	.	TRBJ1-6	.	TGTGCCAGCAGCTTGGGGGTTCGGAATTCACCCCTCCACTTT	CASSLGVRNSPLHF
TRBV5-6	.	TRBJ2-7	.	TGTGCCAGCAGCATTGGACCGAATCTCGAGCAGTACTTC	CASSIGPNLEQYF
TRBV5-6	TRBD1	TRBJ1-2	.	TGTGCCAGCAGCCTAACAGGGGGCTTCGACTACACCTTC	CASSLTGGFDYTF
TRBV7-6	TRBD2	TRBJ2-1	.	TGTGCCAGCAGCCTCGGGACTAGCGGGGCGTTGAGCTACAATGAGCAGTTCTTC	CASSLGTSGALSYNEQFF
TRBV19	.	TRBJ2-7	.	TGTGCCAGTAGTACCTCCGGGGGTATGCACGAGCAGTACTTC	CASSTSGGMHEQYF
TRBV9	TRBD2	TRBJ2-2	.	TGTGCCAGCAGCCCCGGGACTACATTCACCGGGGAGCTGTTTTTT	CASSPGTTFTGELFF
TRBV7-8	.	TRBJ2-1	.	TGTGCCAGCAGCTTAGTACACGGGTCCTCCTACAATGAGCAGTTCTTC	CASSLVHGSSYNEQFF
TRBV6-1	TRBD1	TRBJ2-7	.	TGTGCCAGCACAGGCCCCAACAGGGGGCTGGAGGAGCAGTACTTC	CASTGPNRGLEEQYF
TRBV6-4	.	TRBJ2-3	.	TGTGCCAGCAGTGACTCGGAGGGGGGGGCAGATACGCAGTATTTT	CASSDSEGGADTQYF
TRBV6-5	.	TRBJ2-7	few	TGTGCCAGCAGGACACGACAGGAGCAGTACTTC	CASRTRQEQYF
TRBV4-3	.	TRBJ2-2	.	TGCGCCAGCAGCCATGACCCGGGGGGCGCCTCGAACACCGGGGAGCTGTTTTTT	CASSHDPGGASNTGELFF
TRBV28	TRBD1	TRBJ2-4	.	TGTGCCAGCAGTTCATCTCGACAGGGGCTCGCCAAAAACATTCAGTACTTC	CASSSSRQGLAKNIQYF
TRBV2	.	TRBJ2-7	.	TGTGCCAGCAGTGAACCCTTTGGGGGTGGTAACGAGCAGTACTTC	CASSEPFGGGNEQYF
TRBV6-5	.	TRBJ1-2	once	TGTGCCAGCAGTTACTCGAGGCGGGGCGGCTACACCTTC	CASSYSRRGGYTF
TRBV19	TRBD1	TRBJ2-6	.	TGTGCCAGTAGGACAGGGGCTGGGGCCAACGTCCTGACTTTC	CASRTGAGANVLTF
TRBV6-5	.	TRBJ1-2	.	TGTGCCAGCAGTCTCGGGGGTTCTGGTGGCTACACCTTC	CASSLGGSGGYTF
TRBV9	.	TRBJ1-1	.	TGTGCCAGCAGCGTCCGGACGCGAACTGAAGCTTTCTTT	CASSVRTRTEAFF
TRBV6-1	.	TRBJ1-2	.	TGTGCCAGCAGTGAAACAGGCAACTATGGCTACACCTTC	CASSETGNYGYTF
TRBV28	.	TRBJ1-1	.	TGTGCCAGCAGAAGGGACGTGCCTGAAGCTTTCTTT	CASRRDVPEAFF
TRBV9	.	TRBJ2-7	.	TGTGCCAGCAGCGTAGGTCCGCATCTAGGAGAGCAGTACTTC	CASSVGPHLGEQYF
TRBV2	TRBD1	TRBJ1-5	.	TGTGCCAGCAGTGAGAACAGGGGGGGTCAGCCCCAGCATTTT	CASSENRGGQPQHF
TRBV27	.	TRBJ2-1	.	TGTGCCAGCAGTTCCCAGCGGTCCCTTTACAATGAGCAGTTCTTC	CASSSQRSLYNEQFF
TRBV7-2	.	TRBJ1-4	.	TGTGCCAGCAGCCTAAAATCCTTTTCCAATGAAAAACTGTTTTTT	CASSLKSFSNEKLFF
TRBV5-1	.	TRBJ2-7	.	TGCGCCAGCAGCCGTACTGGACGGCAGACCTACGAGCAGTACTTC	CASSRTGRQTYEQYF
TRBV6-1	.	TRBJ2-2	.	TGTGCCAGCAGTGAAACGAGCAAGAACACCGGGGAGCTGTTTTTT	CASSETSKNTGELFF
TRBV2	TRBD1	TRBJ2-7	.	TGTGCCAGCAGAGGCACAGGGGTTAGGCAGTACTTC	CASRGTGVRQYF
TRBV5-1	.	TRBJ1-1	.	TGCGCCAGCAGTCGGGACGGGAATGGAATGACTGAAGCTTTCTTT	CASSRDGNGMTEAFF
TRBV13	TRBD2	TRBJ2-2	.	TGTGCCAGCAGCTTATGGACTAGCGGGAGATACACCGGGGAGCTGTTTTTT	CASSLWTSGRYTGELFF
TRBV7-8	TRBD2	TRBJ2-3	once	TGTGCCAGCAGCTATAGCGGGGGAAGCACAGATACGCAGTATTTT	CASSYSGGSTDTQYF
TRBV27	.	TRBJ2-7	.	TGTGCCAGCAGTTTACACAACTCCTACGAGCAGTACTTC	CASSLHNSYEQYF
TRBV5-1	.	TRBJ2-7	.	TGCGCCAGCAGCTTAGGACAGAGCTCCTACGAGCAGTACTTC	CASSLGQSSYEQYF
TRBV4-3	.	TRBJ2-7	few	TGCGCCAGCAGCCAAGATCTCCAGGGGAGCTACGAGCAGTACTTC	CASSQDLQGSYEQYF
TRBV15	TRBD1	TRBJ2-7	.	TGTGCCACCAGCAGCACCCGGGGACAGGGCTACGAGCAGTACTTC	CATSSTRGQGYEQYF